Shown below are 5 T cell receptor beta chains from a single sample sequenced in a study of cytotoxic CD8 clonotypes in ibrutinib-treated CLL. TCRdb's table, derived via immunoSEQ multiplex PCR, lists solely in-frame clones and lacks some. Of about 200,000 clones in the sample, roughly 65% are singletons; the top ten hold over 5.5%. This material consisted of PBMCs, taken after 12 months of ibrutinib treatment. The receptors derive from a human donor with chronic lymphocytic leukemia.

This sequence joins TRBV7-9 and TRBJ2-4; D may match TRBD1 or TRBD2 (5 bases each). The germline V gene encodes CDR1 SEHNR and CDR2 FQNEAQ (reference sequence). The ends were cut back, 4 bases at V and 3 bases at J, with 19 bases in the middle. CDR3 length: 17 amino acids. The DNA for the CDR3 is TGTGCCAGCAGCTCGGGGCAGCAGGCCTCCAACAAAAACATTCAGTACTTC. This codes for CASSSGQQASNKNIQYF.

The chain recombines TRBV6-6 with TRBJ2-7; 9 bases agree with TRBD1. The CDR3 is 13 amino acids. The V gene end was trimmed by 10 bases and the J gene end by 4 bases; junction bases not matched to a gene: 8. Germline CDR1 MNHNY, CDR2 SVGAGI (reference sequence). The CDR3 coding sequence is TGTGCCACCTCCGGGACAGGGTCTTACGAGCAGTACTTC. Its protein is CATSGTGSYEQYF.

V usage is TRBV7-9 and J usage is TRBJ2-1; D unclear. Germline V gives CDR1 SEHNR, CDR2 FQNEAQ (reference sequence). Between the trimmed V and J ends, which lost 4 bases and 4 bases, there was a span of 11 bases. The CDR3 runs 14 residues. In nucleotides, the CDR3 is TGTGCCAGCAGCTCCGGACCGACTTACAATGAGCAGTTCTTC. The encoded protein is CASSSGPTYNEQFF.

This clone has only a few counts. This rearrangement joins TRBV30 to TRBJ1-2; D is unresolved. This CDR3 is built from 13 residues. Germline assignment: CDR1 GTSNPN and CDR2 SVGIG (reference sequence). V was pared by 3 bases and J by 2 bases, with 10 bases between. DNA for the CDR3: TGTGCCTGGAGCGTGGACCGGAACTATGGCTACACCTTC. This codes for CAWSVDRNYGYTF.

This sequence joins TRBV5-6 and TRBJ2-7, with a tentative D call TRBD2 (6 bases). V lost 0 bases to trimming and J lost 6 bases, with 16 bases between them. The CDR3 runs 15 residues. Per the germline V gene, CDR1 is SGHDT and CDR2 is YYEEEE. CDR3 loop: CASSLGMGGRSEQYF. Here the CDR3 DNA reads TGTGCCAGCAGCTTGGGTATGGGAGGTCGTAGCGAGCAGTACTTC.